The rows below give T cell receptor beta chains drawn from one sample of a study of blood T cell repertoires in COVID-19. Clones were read by immunoSEQ multiplex PCR, and TCRdb kept only the in-frame ones, dropping some. This table holds roughly 150,000 clones, 70% to 90% found once. Material: peripheral blood. These receptors were collected from a man between 60 and 75 years old with acute or convalescent COVID-19. Both conserved end residues are part of each CDR3. A D gene is named only where the DNA matches it firmly. Size is stated for part of the rows, as once, few or many counts, or as a class when the clone is expanded.

size	V	D	J	CDR3	DNA
NA	TRBV5-1	NA	TRBJ1-2	CASSLDPGFYGYTF	TGCGCCAGCAGCTTGGATCCGGGATTCTATGGCTACACCTTC
NA	TRBV30	TRBD1	TRBJ1-5	CAWSYRGGNNQPQHF	TGTGCCTGGAGCTACAGGGGAGGTAACAATCAGCCCCAGCATTTT
NA	TRBV5-4	NA	TRBJ1-1	CASSRGGGTEAFF	TGTGCCAGCAGCCGGGGCGGGGGGACTGAAGCTTTCTTT
NA	TRBV21-1	NA	TRBJ1-1	CASDRGRDTEAFF	TGTGCCAGCGACAGGGGGCGGGACACTGAAGCTTTCTTT
NA	TRBV11-2	NA	TRBJ2-3	CASSVQGYTQYF	TGTGCCAGCAGCGTACAGGGTTATACGCAGTATTTT
NA	TRBV19	TRBD2	TRBJ2-1	CASSTLAGGRNEQFF	TGTGCCAGTAGTACCTTAGCGGGGGGGCGAAATGAGCAGTTCTTC
NA	TRBV5-5	NA	TRBJ1-3	CASTHGSSGNTIYF	TGTGCCAGCACCCACGGGTCCTCTGGAAACACCATATATTTT
NA	TRBV3-1/TRBV3-2	NA	TRBJ2-3	CASGGVSSTDTQYF	TGTGCCAGCGGAGGTGTATCTAGCACAGATACGCAGTATTTT
NA	TRBV28	NA	TRBJ2-7	CASTIGGVGEQYF	TGTGCCAGCACAATCGGGGGAGTCGGCGAGCAGTACTTC
NA	TRBV6-5	NA	TRBJ2-3	CASSYLRGSTDTQYF	TGTGCCAGCAGCTACTTACGGGGAAGCACAGATACGCAGTATTTT
NA	TRBV7-9	TRBD1	TRBJ2-7	CASSSKTGGPGEQYF	TGTGCCAGCAGCTCAAAGACAGGGGGTCCGGGGGAGCAGTACTTC
few	TRBV14	NA	TRBJ2-2	CASSSRNPVLRGTGELFF	TGTGCCAGCAGCTCCCGTAATCCTGTCCTACGAGGCACCGGGGAGCTGTTTTTT
once	TRBV6-4	TRBD1	TRBJ1-4	CASSPGGAGEKLFF	TGTGCCAGCAGCCCAGGGGGCGCGGGTGAAAAACTGTTTTTT
NA	TRBV3-1/TRBV3-2	TRBD1	TRBJ2-7	CASSQKGQGLSYEQYF	TGTGCCAGCAGCCAAAAGGGACAGGGCCTATCCTACGAGCAGTACTTC
NA	TRBV6-5	TRBD1	TRBJ1-2	CASSYGQVGEGYTF	TGTGCCAGCAGTTACGGACAGGTCGGGGAAGGCTACACCTTC
NA	TRBV30	NA	TRBJ2-1	CAWAGVANEQFF	TGTGCCTGGGCCGGGGTCGCCAATGAGCAGTTCTTC
NA	TRBV3-1/TRBV3-2	NA	TRBJ1-1	CASSQAGGKTPEAFF	TGTGCCAGCAGCCAAGCTGGGGGGAAAACTCCTGAAGCTTTCTTT
NA	TRBV18	NA	TRBJ2-3	CASTDRGASTDTQYF	TGTGCCAGCACGGACCGGGGGGCGAGCACAGATACGCAGTATTTT
NA	TRBV18	NA	TRBJ1-3	CASSSSRQNTIYF	TGTGCCAGCTCATCCTCCCGCCAGAACACCATATATTTT
NA	TRBV5-8	NA	TRBJ1-3	CASSLEGASGNTIYF	TGTGCCAGCAGCTTAGAAGGGGCATCTGGAAACACCATATATTTT
few	TRBV19	TRBD1	TRBJ1-1	CASSLGQGTNTEAFF	TGTGCCAGTAGTTTAGGACAGGGCACGAACACTGAAGCTTTCTTT
once	TRBV3-1/TRBV3-2	TRBD2	TRBJ2-2	CASSQDRSGGLTGELFF	TGTGCCAGCAGCCAAGATCGAAGCGGGGGGTTAACCGGGGAGCTGTTTTTT
NA	TRBV28	NA	TRBJ1-5	CASTAPSVGNQPQHF	TGTGCCAGCACCGCGCCCTCTGTGGGCAATCAGCCCCAGCATTTT
NA	TRBV29-1	TRBD1	TRBJ2-7	CSVGQQGSTAYEQYF	TGCAGCGTTGGACAACAGGGGAGCACGGCCTACGAGCAGTACTTC
NA	TRBV2	NA	TRBJ1-2	CASQGTGSIIDGYTF	TGTGCCAGTCAGGGAACAGGGTCCATTATTGATGGCTACACCTTC
NA	TRBV7-9	TRBD2	TRBJ2-5	CASSFRLAGGTYQETQYF	TGTGCCAGCAGCTTTCGACTAGCGGGGGGGACGTACCAAGAGACCCAGTACTTC
NA	TRBV19	TRBD1	TRBJ1-6	CASSINPGQPFSPLHF	TGTGCCAGTAGTATCAACCCGGGACAGCCTTTCTCACCCCTCCACTTT
NA	TRBV4-1	NA	TRBJ1-2	CASSQGPGEGTF	TGCGCCAGCAGCCAAGGGCCAGGGGAGGGCACCTTC
NA	TRBV7-2	NA	TRBJ1-1	CASSHRGSHTEAFF	TGTGCCAGCAGCCATAGAGGCAGCCACACTGAAGCTTTCTTT
NA	TRBV15	TRBD1	TRBJ1-5	CATSRDRTGAQHF	TGTGCCACCAGCAGAGATAGGACAGGGGCCCAGCATTTT
NA	TRBV7-9	NA	TRBJ1-4	CASSLAGAGEKLFF	TGTGCCAGCAGCTTAGCGGGGGCGGGTGAAAAACTGTTTTTT
NA	TRBV5-4	TRBD2	TRBJ2-5	CASSSLAVETQYF	TGTGCCAGCAGCTCACTAGCGGTAGAGACCCAGTACTTC
NA	TRBV5-1	TRBD1	TRBJ1-4	CASSLAGGQGEKLFF	TGCGCCAGCAGCTTGGCCGGGGGACAGGGGGAAAAACTGTTTTTT
NA	TRBV6-5	TRBD1	TRBJ2-7	CASFRDRGMIEQYF	TGTGCCAGCTTCCGGGACAGGGGGATGATCGAGCAGTACTTC
NA	TRBV6-1	NA	TRBJ1-3	CASSEGFRAPSGNTIYF	TGTGCCAGCAGTGAAGGGTTCAGGGCCCCTTCTGGAAACACCATATATTTT
NA	TRBV11-2	NA	TRBJ1-1	CASSFTGNTEAFF	TGTGCCAGCAGCTTTACCGGGAACACTGAAGCTTTCTTT
NA	TRBV6-1	NA	TRBJ1-5	CASSEALGRVQPQHF	TGTGCCAGCAGTGAAGCGCTGGGGAGGGTTCAGCCCCAGCATTTT
once	TRBV18	TRBD1	TRBJ2-7	CASSPNGSGGEQYF	TGTGCCAGCTCACCAAACGGGTCAGGGGGCGAGCAGTACTTC
NA	TRBV18	NA	TRBJ1-1	CASSRTANTEAFF	TGTGCCAGCTCACGGACAGCGAACACTGAAGCTTTCTTT
NA	TRBV5-6	NA	TRBJ1-5	CASSFWRQNQPQHF	TGTGCCAGCAGCTTTTGGCGGCAGAATCAGCCCCAGCATTTT
NA	TRBV30	TRBD1	TRBJ1-4	CAWSNPTGANEKLFF	TGTGCCTGGAGTAACCCGACAGGGGCTAATGAAAAACTGTTTTTT
NA	TRBV14	NA	TRBJ1-2	CASSQDGLSYGYTF	TGTGCCAGCAGCCAAGACGGGTTGAGCTATGGCTACACCTTC
NA	TRBV5-1	NA	TRBJ2-7	CASSARGTPSYEQYF	TGCGCCAGCAGCGCCCGCGGGACCCCCTCCTACGAGCAGTACTTC
NA	TRBV12-5	NA	TRBJ1-1	CASGLTVGNTEAFF	TGTGCTAGTGGTTTGACGGTCGGGAACACTGAAGCTTTCTTT
NA	TRBV29-1	TRBD1	TRBJ2-7	CSVGGGQGSYEQYF	TGCAGCGTTGGGGGGGGACAGGGTTCCTACGAGCAGTACTTC
once	TRBV27	TRBD2	TRBJ2-3	CASSLSGAPQYF	TGTGCCAGCAGCCTGAGCGGGGCCCCGCAGTATTTT
NA	TRBV7-9	TRBD1	TRBJ1-1	CASSLAGQVRRNTEAFF	TGTGCCAGCAGCTTAGCGGGACAGGTCAGGCGGAACACTGAAGCTTTCTTT
NA	TRBV19	NA	TRBJ1-1	CASSIDTSGAFF	TGTGCCAGTAGTATAGATACCTCGGGGGCTTTCTTT
NA	TRBV4-1	TRBD1	TRBJ1-6	CASSANRGSPLHF	TGCGCCAGCAGCGCGAACAGGGGTTCACCCCTCCACTTT
few	TRBV5-4	NA	TRBJ2-7	CASSTGQGKQYF	TGTGCCAGCAGCACAGGCCAGGGAAAGCAGTACTTC
few	TRBV2	TRBD1	TRBJ1-1	CASRGSGTGAGTEAFF	TGTGCCAGCAGGGGATCTGGGACAGGGGCGGGGACTGAAGCTTTCTTT
NA	TRBV6-4	NA	TRBJ1-6	CASSEGVGSPLHF	TGTGCCAGCAGTGAAGGGGTAGGGTCACCCCTCCACTTT
NA	TRBV7-2	NA	TRBJ1-2	CASSPSPGTLVGGYTF	TGTGCCAGCAGCCCATCCCCCGGGACACTCGTAGGGGGCTACACCTTC